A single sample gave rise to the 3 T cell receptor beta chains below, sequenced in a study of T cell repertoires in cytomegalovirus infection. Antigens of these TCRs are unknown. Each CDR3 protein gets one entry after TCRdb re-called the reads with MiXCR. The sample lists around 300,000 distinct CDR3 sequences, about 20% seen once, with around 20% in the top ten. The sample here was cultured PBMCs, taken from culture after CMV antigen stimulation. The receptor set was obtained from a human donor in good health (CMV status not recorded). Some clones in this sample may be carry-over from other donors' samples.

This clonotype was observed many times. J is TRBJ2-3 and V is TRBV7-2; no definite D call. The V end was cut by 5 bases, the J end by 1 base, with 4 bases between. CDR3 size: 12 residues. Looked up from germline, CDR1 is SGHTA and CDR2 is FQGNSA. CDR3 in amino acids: CASSPRTDTQYF. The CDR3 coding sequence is TGTGCCAGCAGCCCCCGCACAGATACGCAGTATTTT.

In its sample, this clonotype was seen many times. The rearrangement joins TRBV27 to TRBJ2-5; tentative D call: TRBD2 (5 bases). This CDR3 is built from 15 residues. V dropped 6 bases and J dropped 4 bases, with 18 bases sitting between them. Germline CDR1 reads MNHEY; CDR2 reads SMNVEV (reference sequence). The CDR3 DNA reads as TGTGCCAGCAGACCGGGGATAGGGTACCGAGAGACCCAGTACTTC. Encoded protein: CASRPGIGYRETQYF.

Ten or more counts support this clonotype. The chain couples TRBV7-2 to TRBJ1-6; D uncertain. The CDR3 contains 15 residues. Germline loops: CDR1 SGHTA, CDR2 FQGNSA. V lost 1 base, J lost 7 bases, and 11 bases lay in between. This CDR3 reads CASSLGGRLNSPLHF. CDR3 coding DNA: TGTGCCAGCAGCTTAGGAGGGCGGCTGAATTCACCCCTCCACTTT.